A single sample gave rise to the 20 T cell receptor beta chains below, sequenced in a study of blood T cell repertoires in COVID-19. The table came from immunoSEQ multiplex PCR; TCRdb's copy has only in-frame clones and leaves some out. The sample yields approximately 70,000 clones, 87% seen once. Sequencing used peripheral blood. The source is a woman aged 50 to 60 with COVID-19, enrolled during active disease.

V and J are TRBV19 and TRBJ1-5; 7 bases line up with TRBD1. CDR1 and CDR2 from the germline V gene are LNHDA and SQIVND (reference sequence). The CDR3 extends over 15 amino acids. J lost 6 bases, V lost 4 bases, and 9 bases had no gene match. The CDR3 DNA follows: TGTGCCAGTAGTACCCGGACAGGTCGGAGTCAGCCCCAGCATTTT. Translated: CASSTRTGRSQPQHF.

V and J are TRBV4-1 and TRBJ1-1; 7 positions match TRBD1. The CDR3 is made up of 16 amino acids. V trimming: 1 base; J trimming: 1 base; junction bases outside the gene matches: 6. Germline V gives CDR1 MGHRA, CDR2 YSYEKL. Here the CDR3 DNA reads TGCGCCAGCAGCCAAGGACCCGGGACAGCGAACACTGAAGCTTTCTTT. Amino acids: CASSQGPGTANTEAFF.

The genes are TRBV29-1 and TRBJ2-7, with TRBD1 matching over 9 bases. The J segment lost 6 bases and the V segment lost 8 bases, leaving 14 bases of the junction unmatched. Germline V CDR1 and CDR2: SQVTM, ANQGSEA. CDR3 length equals 14 residues. CDR3 residues: CSTSKGTGYSEQYF. For the CDR3, the DNA is TGCAGCACCAGTAAGGGGACAGGGTATAGCGAGCAGTACTTC.

This clone appeared a single time. The V and J genes are TRBV5-4 and TRBJ2-1; 7 bases are shared with TRBD1. Germline values: CDR1 SGHNT, CDR2 YYREEE (reference sequence). Trimming took 4 bases from V and 7 from J; bases not matched to a gene: 8. The CDR3 is 14 amino acids. In DNA form, the CDR3 reads TGTGCCAGCAGCCCCCAGGGACAGTGGAATGAGCAGTTCTTC. It is translated as CASSPQGQWNEQFF.

DNA of the CDR3: TGTGCCACCAGTGAGCCAACTCGTACCGGGGAGCTGTTTTTT. This encodes CATSEPTRTGELFF. The rearrangement links TRBV24-1 to TRBJ2-2, with D unresolved. The CDR3 covers 14 residues. Germline V gene sequence: CDR1 KGHDR, CDR2 SFDVKD. The V end lost 4 bases, the J end lost 5 bases, and 10 bases lay between the germline ends.

This clone occurred once. The chain has TRBV27 and TRBJ2-7; 13 bases match TRBD2. Germline CDR1 and CDR2: MNHEY and SMNVEV (reference sequence). V trimming: 7 bases; J trimming: 3 bases; junction bases outside the gene matches: 15. The CDR3 consists of 18 residues. The CDR3 DNA reads as TGTGCCAGCAAAACGACGGGACTAGCGGGAAGGACCCTCTACGAGCAGTACTTC. This gives the protein CASKTTGLAGRTLYEQYF.

This chain links TRBV28 with TRBJ1-5; no reliable D call. The germline V gene has CDR1 MDHEN and CDR2 SYDVKM. The CDR3 spans 14 residues. The V gene lost 7 bases and the J gene lost 3 bases, with 13 bases spanning the gap. The CDR3 bases are TGTGCCAGCACCGAGGCGGCCAACAATCAGCCCCAGCATTTT. It encodes CASTEAANNQPQHF.

This clone showed up just once. The chain joins TRBV2 to TRBJ1-1; tentative D call: TRBD1 (5 bases). With 8 bases removed from V and 7 bases from J, the gap between germline ends came to 14 bases. The CDR3 spans 12 residues. Germline V lookup: CDR1 SNHLY, CDR2 FYNNEI. The CDR3 DNA reads as TGTGCCAGCCGGGGGGACGCGATTGAAGCTTTCTTT. It specifies CASRGDAIEAFF.

The rearrangement links TRBV11-3 to TRBJ2-2; D is possibly TRBD2 (5 bases). V dropped 1 base and J dropped 7 bases, with 10 bases sitting between them. CDR3 length: 14 amino acids. Germline assignment: CDR1 SGHNT and CDR2 YENEEA. Written as DNA, the CDR3 is TGTGCCAGCAGCTTAGCGGGGTTTGGCGGGGAGCTGTTTTTT. This gives the protein CASSLAGFGGELFF.

This rearrangement joins TRBV12-3 or TRBV12-4 to TRBJ2-3; 10 nucleotides line up with TRBD2. This CDR3 spans 13 amino acids. V lost 4 bases and J lost 7; bases outside the gene matches: 2. The CDR3 DNA follows: TGTGCCAGCAGTTCTAGCGGGAGACATACGCAGTATTTT. Its protein product is CASSSSGRHTQYF.

In its sample, this clone was seen once. The CDR3 coding sequence is TGTGCCAGTAGTATTTCGGACAGAGCCTACGAGCAGTACTTC. Its translation: CASSISDRAYEQYF. The chain joins TRBV19 to TRBJ2-7, with D perhaps TRBD1 (6 bases). The V and J ends lost 3 bases and 2 bases respectively, with 11 bases between them. CDR1 LNHDA and CDR2 SQIVND come from the germline V gene (reference sequence). The CDR3 has 14 amino acids.

The chain couples TRBV7-2 to TRBJ2-7; 8 nucleotides match TRBD2. The germline gives CDR1 SGHTA, CDR2 FQGNSA. Losses at the gene ends were 3 bases for V and 3 bases for J; bases not matched to a gene: 7. The CDR3 has 15 residues. The CDR3 nucleotides are TGTGCCAGCAGCTTTTTAGCGGGACCGAACTACGAGCAGTACTTC. Protein product: CASSFLAGPNYEQYF.

The rearrangement uses TRBV4-1 and TRBJ2-3, with 9 nucleotides matching TRBD2. The germline CDR1 and CDR2 sequences are MGHRA and YSYEKL. With 1 base clipped from V and 2 bases from J, the junction kept 4 bases outside the gene matches. The CDR3 runs 16 residues. The CDR3 region has the DNA TGCGCCAGCAGCCAAGGCGGGAGGGCGAACACAGATACGCAGTATTTT. This translates into CASSQGGRANTDTQYF.

The V gene is TRBV6-5, the J gene TRBJ2-2; 10 bases fit TRBD2. This CDR3 is built from 16 residues. Per germline, CDR1 MNHEY and CDR2 SVGAGI. V lost 1 base to trimming and J lost 2 bases; unmatched junction nucleotides: 1. CDR3 in DNA: TGTGCCAGCAGTTACTTACTAGCGGGAAACACCGGGGAGCTGTTTTTT. Residues: CASSYLLAGNTGELFF.

The chain recombines TRBV28 with TRBJ2-3; 9 bases align to TRBD2. The V gene's germline CDR1 is MDHEN and CDR2 SYDVKM. J was trimmed by 1 base and V by 1 base; bases with no gene match: 3. The CDR3 is 16 residues long. CDR3: CASSLFGGRGTDTQYF. The CDR3, as DNA: TGTGCCAGCAGTTTATTCGGCGGGAGGGGCACAGATACGCAGTATTTT.

The chain has TRBV7-8 and TRBJ1-3; 8 bases are a match to TRBD1. V lost 3 bases to trimming and J lost 6 bases; unmatched junction nucleotides: 7. This CDR3 contains 15 residues. Looked up from germline, CDR1 is SGHVS and CDR2 is FQNEAQ. Written as DNA, the CDR3 is TGTGCCAGCAGCTTCTCCCGACAGGGGCTAAACACCATATATTTT. Translation gives CASSFSRQGLNTIYF.

The chain employs TRBV5-1 and TRBJ2-2; no firm D call. The V end lost 4 bases, the J end lost 8 bases, and 9 bases lay between the germline ends. The CDR3 is 12 residues long. Germline CDR1 is SGHRS and CDR2 is YFSETQ. The CDR3: CASSLGSGELFF. In DNA, the CDR3 is TGCGCCAGCAGCCTCGGGTCAGGGGAGCTGTTTTTT.

This clone was seen only once. The gene calls are TRBV30 and TRBJ2-7, with 7 bases matching TRBD1. Trimming at V came to 4 bases and at J to 3 bases, leaving 3 bases not matched to a gene. The germline V gene encodes CDR1 GTSNPN and CDR2 SVGIG (reference sequence). The CDR3 totals 12 residues. The CDR3 loop reads CAWTPGGYEQYF. The CDR3 DNA reads TGTGCCTGGACACCAGGGGGCTACGAGCAGTACTTC. Full variable domain (rest looked up from reference TRBV30 and TRBJ2-7): SQTIHQWPATLVQPVGSPLSLECTVEGTSNPNLYWYRQAAGRGLQLLFYSVGIGQISSEVPQNLSASRPQDRQFILSSKKLLLSDSGFYLCAWTPGGYEQYFGPGTRLTVT.

The chain links TRBV11-3 to TRBJ2-2; tentatively, D is TRBD1 (6 bases). The CDR3 has 13 residues. The V end was cut by 5 bases, the J end by 9 bases, with 13 bases between. From germline, CDR1 is SGHNT and CDR2 YENEEA. The chain's CDR3 is CASSLLQGWELFF. CDR3 DNA: TGTGCCAGCAGCCTTCTACAGGGTTGGGAGCTGTTTTTT.

The V and J genes are TRBV6-1 and TRBJ2-7; 8 bases map to TRBD1. Germline-derived CDR1 and CDR2 are MNHNS and SASEGT. With 1 base clipped from V and 6 bases from J, the junction kept 5 bases outside the gene matches. The CDR3 covers 14 residues. The CDR3 here is CASSEDRGDGEQYF. CDR3 in DNA: TGTGCCAGCAGTGAAGACAGGGGGGACGGCGAGCAGTACTTC.